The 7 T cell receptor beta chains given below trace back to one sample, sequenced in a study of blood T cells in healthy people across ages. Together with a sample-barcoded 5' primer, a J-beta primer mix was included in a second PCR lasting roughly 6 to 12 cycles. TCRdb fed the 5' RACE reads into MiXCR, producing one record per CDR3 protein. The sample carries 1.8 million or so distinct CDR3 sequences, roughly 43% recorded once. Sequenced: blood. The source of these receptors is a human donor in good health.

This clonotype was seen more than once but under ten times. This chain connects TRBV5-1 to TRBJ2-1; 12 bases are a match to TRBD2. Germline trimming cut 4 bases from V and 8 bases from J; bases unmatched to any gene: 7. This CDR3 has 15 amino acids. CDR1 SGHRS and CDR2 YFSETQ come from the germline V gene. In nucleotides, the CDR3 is TGCGCCAGCAGCAGGAGTGCTAGCGGGGGGGATGAGCAGTTCTTC. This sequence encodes CASSRSASGGDEQFF.

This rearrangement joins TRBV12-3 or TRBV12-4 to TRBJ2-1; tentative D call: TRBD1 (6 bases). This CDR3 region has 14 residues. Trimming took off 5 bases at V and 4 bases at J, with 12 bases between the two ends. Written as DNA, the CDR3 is TGTGCCAGCAGTCGGACCAGGGGTTACAATGAGCAGTTCTTC. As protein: CASSRTRGYNEQFF.

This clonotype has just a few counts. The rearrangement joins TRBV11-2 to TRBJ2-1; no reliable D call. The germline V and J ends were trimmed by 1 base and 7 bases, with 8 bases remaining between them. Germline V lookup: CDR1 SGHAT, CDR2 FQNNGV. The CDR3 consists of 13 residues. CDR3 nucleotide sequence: TGTGCCAGCAGCTTAGTTAGATGGAATGAGCAGTTCTTC. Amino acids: CASSLVRWNEQFF. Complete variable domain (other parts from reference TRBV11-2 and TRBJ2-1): EAGVAQSPRYKIIEKRQSVAFWCNPISGHATLYWYQQILGQGPKLLIQFQNNGVVDDSQLPKDRFSAERLKGVDSTLKIQPAKLEDSAVYLCASSLVRWNEQFFGPGTRLTVL.

CDR3 sequence (DNA): TGTGCCACCAGCAGAGATAAAGGGTTGGGTTCTGAAGCTTTCTTT. It yields the protein CATSRDKGLGSEAFF. The chain uses TRBV15 and TRBJ1-1; no firm D call. V lost 0 bases, J lost 6 bases, and 14 bases lay in between. Germline V lookup: CDR1 LNHNV, CDR2 YYDKDF (reference sequence). CDR3 length: 15 residues.

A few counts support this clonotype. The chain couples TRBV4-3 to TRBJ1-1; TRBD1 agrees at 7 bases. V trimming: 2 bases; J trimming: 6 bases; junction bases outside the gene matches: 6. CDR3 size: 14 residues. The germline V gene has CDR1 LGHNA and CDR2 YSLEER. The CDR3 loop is CASSQSPGQPEAFF. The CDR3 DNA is TGCGCCAGCAGCCAATCACCGGGACAGCCTGAAGCTTTCTTT.

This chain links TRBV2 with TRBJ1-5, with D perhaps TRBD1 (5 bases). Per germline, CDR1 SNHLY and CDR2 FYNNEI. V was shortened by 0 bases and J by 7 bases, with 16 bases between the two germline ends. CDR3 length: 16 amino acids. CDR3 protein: CASSEALGGAGQPQHF. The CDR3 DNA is TGTGCCAGCAGTGAAGCATTGGGAGGGGCTGGGCAGCCCCAGCATTTT. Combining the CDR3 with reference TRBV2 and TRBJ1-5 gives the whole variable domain EPEVTQTPSHQVTQMGQEVILRCVPISNHLYFYWYRQILGQKVEFLVSFYNNEISEKSEIFDDQFSVERPDGSNFTLKIRSTKLEDSAMYFCASSEALGGAGQPQHFGDGTRLSIL.

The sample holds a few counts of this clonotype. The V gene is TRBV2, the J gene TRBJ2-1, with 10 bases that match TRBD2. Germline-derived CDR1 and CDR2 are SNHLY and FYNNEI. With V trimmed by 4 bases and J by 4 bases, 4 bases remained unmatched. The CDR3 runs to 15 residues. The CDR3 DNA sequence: TGTGCCAGCAGTGCGCCTAGCGGGGGATACAATGAGCAGTTCTTC. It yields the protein CASSAPSGGYNEQFF.